These 25 T cell receptor beta chains originate from one sample sequenced in a study of blood T cell repertoires in COVID-19. Repertoires were generated with immunoSEQ multiplex PCR, while TCRdb's copy carries only in-frame clones and drops some. The sample yields 200,000 to 300,000 clones, 88% seen once. Sequences were obtained from PBMCs or T cells enriched from blood (not recorded which). The receptors stem from a woman aged 40 to 50 with acute COVID-19.

The chain links TRBV19 to TRBJ2-1; 9 bases are a match to TRBD2. The CDR3 covers 15 residues. The ends lost 6 bases at V and 10 bases at J; junction bases unmatched: 13. In germline, CDR1 is LNHDA, CDR2 SQIVND (reference sequence). Here the CDR3 DNA reads TGTGCCAGTAGATCTGGGACTAGCCTACAGTTGGAGCAGTTCTTC. Amino acids: CASRSGTSLQLEQFF.

This rearrangement joins TRBV5-4 to TRBJ2-5, with 9 nucleotides matching TRBD1. The CDR3 is made up of 13 amino acids. Trimming at V came to 4 bases and at J to 5 bases, leaving 3 bases not matched to a gene. Germline V gene sequence: CDR1 SGHNT, CDR2 YYREEE (reference sequence). CDR3 residues: CASSRDRAETQYF. The DNA of the CDR3 is TGTGCCAGCAGCAGGGACAGGGCCGAGACCCAGTACTTC.

The chain recombines TRBV27 with TRBJ1-5; the D gene is possibly TRBD1 (5 bases). Trimming took off 5 bases at V and 0 bases at J, with 23 bases between the two ends. Germline assignment: CDR1 MNHEY and CDR2 SMNVEV (reference sequence). This CDR3 contains 19 residues. The CDR3 region is CASSLRPPRQTDSNQPQHF. DNA of the CDR3: TGTGCCAGCAGTCTTAGACCACCTAGACAGACCGATAGCAATCAGCCCCAGCATTTT.

This clone was found once. The genes are TRBV29-1 and TRBJ2-1; the D gene is possibly TRBD1 (5 bases). The CDR3 runs 15 residues. Looked up from germline, CDR1 is SQVTM and CDR2 is ANQGSEA. V was clipped by 4 bases and J by 7 bases, with 20 bases between them. This CDR3 is CSVVQGRRGFNEQFF. CDR3 coding DNA: TGCAGCGTTGTTCAGGGCCGAAGGGGCTTTAATGAGCAGTTCTTC.

The chain carries TRBV6-4 and TRBJ2-3, with 11 bases matching TRBD1. This CDR3 has 15 amino acids. Trimming cost V 3 bases and J 2 bases; bases outside gene matches: 1. Germline assignment: CDR1 MRHNA and CDR2 SNTAGT. CDR3 sequence (DNA): TGTGCCAGCAGTGAGGGACAGGGGGACACAGATACGCAGTATTTT. It translates to CASSEGQGDTDTQYF.

This clone was recorded only once. The gene calls are TRBV24-1 and TRBJ2-3, with TRBD2 matching 9 bases. Germline CDR1 KGHDR, CDR2 SFDVKD. The CDR3 extends over 17 amino acids. V trimming: 3 bases; J trimming: 5 bases; junction bases outside the gene matches: 11. The CDR3 nucleotides are TGTGCCACCAGTGATCTTAGCGGGAGTGGGGTAGGAGATACGCAGTATTTT. Its protein product is CATSDLSGSGVGDTQYF.

The chain uses TRBV2 and TRBJ2-2; D gene unclear. This CDR3 has 14 amino acids. CDR1 SNHLY and CDR2 FYNNEI come from the germline V gene. Trimming removed 4 bases from V and 4 bases from J, with 10 bases in between. As DNA, the CDR3 is TGTGCCAGCAGTGGGCGTTCGGGCACCGGGGAGCTGTTTTTT. It yields the protein CASSGRSGTGELFF. Variable domain in full (rest from reference TRBV2 and TRBJ2-2): EPEVTQTPSHQVTQMGQEVILRCVPISNHLYFYWYRQILGQKVEFLVSFYNNEISEKSEIFDDQFSVERPDGSNFTLKIRSTKLEDSAMYFCASSGRSGTGELFFGEGSRLTVL.

This chain connects TRBV5-4 to TRBJ1-6, with D possibly matching TRBD1 (6 bases). This CDR3 region has 17 residues. V lost 5 bases and J lost 7, with 22 bases in between. Germline V lookup: CDR1 SGHNT, CDR2 YYREEE (reference sequence). For the CDR3, the DNA is TGTGCCAGCAGTTCCACCGGGAGGGGGTCAAACAATTCACCCCTCCACTTT. Protein product: CASSSTGRGSNNSPLHF.

J is TRBJ2-2 and V is TRBV19; D perhaps matches TRBD2 (6 bases). The CDR3 extends over 17 amino acids. V lost 3 bases and J 9 bases, leaving 23 bases between the germline ends. CDR1 and CDR2 from the germline V gene are LNHDA and SQIVND (reference sequence). Here the CDR3 DNA reads TGTGCCAGTAGTATGGGTTCCGGGCAGGGAGGAATTTGGGAGCTGTTTTTT. Amino acids: CASSMGSGQGGIWELFF.

The chain carries TRBV4-1 and TRBJ2-7; 10 bases map to TRBD2. Germline values: CDR1 MGHRA, CDR2 YSYEKL. CDR3 length: 17 residues. V shed 0 bases and J 6 bases; nucleotides not matched to a gene: 11. DNA of the CDR3: TGCGCCAGCAGCCAAGATATGGGGCTAGCGGGAGTCGGCGAGCAGTACTTC. This encodes CASSQDMGLAGVGEQYF.

This chain joins TRBV19 and TRBJ2-7; D uncertain. The germline V gene has CDR1 LNHDA and CDR2 SQIVND (reference sequence). The V and J ends lost 5 bases and 2 bases respectively, with 16 bases between them. This CDR3 has 15 residues. The CDR3 nucleotides read TGTGCCAGTAGTCCCTCCGTGCAGATTCCCTACGAGCAGTACTTC. It encodes CASSPSVQIPYEQYF.

The chain carries TRBV24-1 and TRBJ2-3; 8 bases match TRBD2. CDR1 and CDR2 (germline): KGHDR, SFDVKD. V shed 3 bases, J shed 4 bases, and the junction held 8 bases outside the gene matches. The CDR3 sequence is 16 residues long. CDR3 in amino acids: CATSDRRAGEADTQYF. The CDR3 region has the DNA TGTGCCACCAGTGATCGGAGAGCGGGAGAGGCAGATACGCAGTATTTT.

The V call is TRBV28, the J call TRBJ2-7; no definite D call. The CDR3 is 14 amino acids. CDR1 MDHEN and CDR2 SYDVKM come from the germline V gene. V dropped 5 bases and J dropped 5 bases, with 16 bases sitting between them. CDR3 protein: CASSPPAGSHEQYF. CDR3 sequence (DNA): TGTGCCAGCAGTCCCCCGGCAGGATCCCACGAGCAGTACTTC.

V usage is TRBV4-2 and J usage is TRBJ2-7; 12 bases agree with TRBD2. Losses at the gene ends were 2 bases for V and 6 bases for J; bases not matched to a gene: 14. Per the germline V gene, CDR1 is LGHNA and CDR2 is YNFKEQ. The CDR3 is 18 amino acids. CDR3 protein: CASSQFALAGGPNAEQYF. The CDR3 bases are TGTGCCAGCAGCCAATTCGCGCTAGCGGGAGGGCCCAACGCCGAGCAGTACTTC.

This chain links TRBV28 with TRBJ1-2, with TRBD1 as a possible D gene (5 bases). The CDR3 is made up of 14 amino acids. Germline CDR1 MDHEN, CDR2 SYDVKM. V was trimmed by 6 bases and J by 4 bases, leaving 15 bases between them. CDR3 residues: CASSQTAAGYGYTF. The CDR3 DNA sequence: TGTGCCAGCAGCCAGACAGCAGCGGGCTATGGCTACACCTTC.

This rearrangement joins TRBV3-1 (or the pseudogene TRBV3-2) to TRBJ2-1; 11 positions agree with TRBD2. Germline lookup yields CDR1 LGHDT and CDR2 YNNKEL (reference sequence). Trimming took 4 bases from V and 1 from J; bases not matched to a gene: 6. The CDR3 is 17 residues long. The CDR3 DNA is TGTGCCAGCAGCCCAACCCTAGCGGGAGGATCCTACAATGAGCAGTTCTTC. Its translation is CASSPTLAGGSYNEQFF.

The genes are TRBV6-6 and TRBJ1-5, with 8 nucleotides matching TRBD1. Looked up from germline, CDR1 is MNHNY and CDR2 is SVGAGI (reference sequence). The V segment lost 4 bases and the J segment 7 bases; nucleotides outside the gene matches: 9. The CDR3 runs 15 residues. The CDR3 region has the DNA TGTGCCAGCAGTTCCTTGGACAGGGAAGGCCAGCCCCAGCATTTT. It specifies CASSSLDREGQPQHF.

The chain recombines TRBV20-1 with TRBJ2-1; the match to TRBD2 covers 11 bases. Germline trimming cut 3 bases from V and 8 bases from J; bases unmatched to any gene: 6. Germline CDR1 is DFQATT and CDR2 is SNEGSKA (reference sequence). CDR3 length: 14 residues. CDR3: CSASLAGGTYEQFF. The DNA for the CDR3 is TGCAGTGCTAGTCTAGCGGGAGGAACCTATGAGCAGTTCTTC.

The chain links TRBV29-1 to TRBJ1-2; D is undetermined. This CDR3 comprises 9 residues. V lost 7 bases to trimming and J lost 6 bases, with 6 bases between them. Germline lookup yields CDR1 SQVTM and CDR2 ANQGSEA. CDR3 coding DNA: TGCAGCGCTGACAATGGCTACACCTTC. Its translation: CSADNGYTF.

The chain carries TRBV6-5 and TRBJ2-2; D unresolved. CDR3 size: 13 residues. Germline V gives CDR1 MNHEY, CDR2 SVGAGI. Trimming pared 7 bases from V and 0 bases from J, leaving 6 bases between. For the CDR3, the DNA is TGTGCCAGCATCTCGTCGAACACCGGGGAGCTGTTTTTT. Protein: CASISSNTGELFF.

This clone has a handful of counts. The rearrangement uses TRBV4-2 and TRBJ2-1, with D possibly TRBD2 on 6 matching bases. Looked up from germline, CDR1 is LGHNA and CDR2 is YNFKEQ. The CDR3 spans 16 residues. Between the trimmed V and J ends, which lost 0 bases and 7 bases, there was a span of 16 bases. The CDR3, as DNA: TGTGCCAGCAGCCAAGATGGAGCGGGCGGACGAAATGAGCAGTTCTTC. It specifies CASSQDGAGGRNEQFF.

The chain links TRBV5-4 to TRBJ1-3, with 10 bases lining up with TRBD1. The CDR3 runs to 15 residues. The J segment lost 2 bases and the V segment lost 4 bases, leaving 3 bases of the junction unmatched. CDR1 SGHNT and CDR2 YYREEE come from the germline V gene (reference sequence). The CDR3: CASSQGTGAGNTIYF. The CDR3 bases are TGTGCCAGCAGCCAAGGGACAGGGGCTGGAAACACCATATATTTT. Full variable domain (missing parts from reference TRBV5-4 and TRBJ1-3): ETGVTQSPTHLIKTRGQQVTLRCSSQSGHNTVSWYQQALGQGPQFIFQYYREEENGRGNFPPRFSGLQFPNYSSELNVNALELDDSALYLCASSQGTGAGNTIYFGEGSWLTVV.

The chain employs TRBV18 and TRBJ2-5; 8 positions match TRBD2. V lost 2 bases, J lost 4 bases, and 3 bases stayed unmatched. This CDR3 contains 14 residues. Per germline, CDR1 KGHSH and CDR2 LQKENI. As DNA, the CDR3 is TGTGCCAGCTCACCAACTAGCGGAATAGAGACCCAGTACTTC. Protein product: CASSPTSGIETQYF. The whole variable domain, remainder taken from reference TRBV18 and TRBJ2-5, is NAGVMQNPRHLVRRRGQEARLRCSPMKGHSHVYWYRQLPEEGLKFMVYLQKENIIDESGMPKERFSAEFPKEGPSILRIQQVVRGDSAAYFCASSPTSGIETQYFGPGTRLLVL.

The chain joins TRBV6-1 to TRBJ2-2; 7 bases line up with TRBD2. J was trimmed by 4 bases and V by 2 bases; bases with no gene match: 4. This CDR3 has 15 amino acids. Germline CDR1 and CDR2: MNHNS and SASEGT. The CDR3 sequence is CASSEFASGTGELFF. CDR3 nucleotide sequence: TGTGCCAGCAGTGAATTCGCTAGCGGCACCGGGGAGCTGTTTTTT.

V usage is TRBV27 and J usage is TRBJ2-1, with 7 bases fitting TRBD2. V lost 1 base, J lost 12 bases, and 6 bases stayed unmatched. Germline-derived CDR1 and CDR2 are MNHEY and SMNVEV (reference sequence). CDR3 length: 13 residues. This chain's CDR3 is CASSLLGVAGQFF. For the CDR3, the DNA is TGTGCCAGCAGTTTATTGGGAGTAGCGGGGCAGTTCTTC.